This T cell receptor beta chain comes out of a study of lymphopenia after photon versus proton radiotherapy (dated 2019 in TCRdb). Context from the whole study: Photon and proton radiation therapy were compared by the study for their immunological effects in patients with gastrointestinal tumors who developed high-grade lymphopenia. The roughly 18 patients in the cohort had gastrointestinal tumors, were treated with either photon or proton therapy, and subsequently developed lymphopenia. The goal of the study was to describe how the two radiation modalities differ in their effects on the immune system. The full study reports these points: Once the lymphocyte count had reached its nadir, the repertoires of photon-treated patients showed oligoclonal expansion, particularly of CD8+ Temra cells, and this expansion drove the decline in diversity. Across the cohort, among patients who died, a greater drop in TCR diversity after the nadir was inversely correlated with overall survival time. Proton-treated patients stayed relatively stable during treatment, while photon-treated patients lost naive T cells and TCR diversity and gained effector/memory populations. The authors looked at the survival association only in patients who died, and they framed better survival with proton therapy as a possibility rather than a demonstrated result.

The library was prepared using the immunoSEQ multiplex PCR assay. T cell repertoires were profiled with deep sequencing of rearranged TCR beta loci together with multiparametric flow cytometry. TCRdb retrieved this table from immuneACCESS and kept in-frame rearrangements only. Not all clones are present; in checked studies, unresolved V genes account for under half, and no reason is known for the remainder. The sample records about 5,000 clones, 85% to 90% of which are singletons. Together, the top ten hold about a sixth of the sample. By how much of the sample it makes up, this clone is hyperexpanded (1% or more). The clone's antigen remains unknown. No base quality information exists; no much larger clone differs at one position. CDR1 is given as MNHEY and CDR2 as SVGAGI, both from the germline V gene. V is shortened by 11 bases, J by 7 bases, and the region joining them spans 20 bases. The cysteine opens and the phenylalanine closes a CDR3 of 14 amino acids. Just the 42-base CDR3 DNA is kept, in frame starting at base 1.

The receptor chain draws on TRBV6-5 and TRBJ1-4; the D gene assignment is ambiguous. This receptor was obtained from a man younger than 40 with gastric cancer. The input for sequencing was peripheral blood, taken from a patient treated with photon-based radiotherapy. The CDR3 protein is CASGRPEGSEKLFF. The nucleotide sequence reads as follows: TGTGCCTCCGGCCGCCCGGAAGGGTCTGAAAAACTGTTTTTT.